The clone carrying this T cell receptor (beta chain) was seen at least ten times. The protocol was immunoSEQ multiplex PCR, while the TCRdb copy is restricted to in-frame clones and leaves out a portion. The sample holds some 39,000 clones, and no clone turns up only once. The CDR3 spans 13 residues. Germline V gene sequence: CDR1 MNHNS, CDR2 SASEGT. V gave up 6 bases and J gave up 4 bases, with 13 bases separating them. These data belong to a study of T cells after posttransplantation cyclophosphamide. The TCR comes from a girl aged 5-17 years in good health, CMV-negative, and a related stem cell transplant donor. This chain connects TRBV6-1 to TRBJ2-7, with a tentative D call TRBD1 (6 bases). The sequenced sample was PBMCs. CDR3 sequence: CASRSTGHYEQYF. The CDR3 coding sequence is TGTGCCAGCAGGTCCACGGGACATTACGAGCAGTACTTC.